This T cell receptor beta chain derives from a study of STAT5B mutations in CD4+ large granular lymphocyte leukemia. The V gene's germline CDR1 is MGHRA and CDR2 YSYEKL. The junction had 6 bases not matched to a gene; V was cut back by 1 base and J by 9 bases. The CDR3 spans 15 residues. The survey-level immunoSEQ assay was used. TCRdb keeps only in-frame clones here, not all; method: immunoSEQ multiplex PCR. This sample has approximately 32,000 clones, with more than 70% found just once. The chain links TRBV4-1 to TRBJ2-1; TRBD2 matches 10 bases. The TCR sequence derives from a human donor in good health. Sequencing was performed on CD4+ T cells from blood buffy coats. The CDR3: CASSQGLAGDGEQFF. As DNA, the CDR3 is TGCGCCAGCAGCCAAGGGCTAGCGGGGGATGGTGAGCAGTTCTTC.